Shown below are 2 T cell receptor beta chains from a single sample sequenced in a study of vaccination and CD4 T cells after COVID-19. Treatment reported: approximately nine-day PBMC culture with coronavirus spike peptide pools or control peptides (ViraFEST assay). Pre-COVID-19 pandemic sampling (2011-2018) yielded the unexposed donor's CD4+ T cells. The Oncomine TCR Beta short-read assay sequenced DNA from cultured CD4+ T cells. From CD4+ T cells that had been cultured, genomic DNA was extracted. Each CDR3 protein is one row after TCRdb ran MiXCR on the PCR reads. The data show roughly 9,800 distinct CDR3 sequences, roughly 34% seen once. Their target antigens are unknown. The sequencing input was CD4+ T cells from blood, cultured in vitro. The source is a human donor in good health.

This chain uses TRBV28 with TRBJ1-3; the D gene is possibly TRBD1 (5 bases). Trimming removed 8 bases from V and 4 bases from J, with 15 bases in between. Germline CDR1 is MDHEN and CDR2 is SYDVKM. This CDR3 spans 14 amino acids. The CDR3 sequence: CASRRGGDGNTIYF. Here the CDR3 DNA reads TGTGCCAGCCGCCGCGGGGGAGACGGAAACACCATATATTTT. Full variable domain (rest looked up from reference TRBV28 and TRBJ1-3): DVKVTQSSRYLVKRTGEKVFLECVQDMDHENMFWYRQDPGLGLRLIYFSYDVKMKEKGDIPEGYSVSREKKERFSLILESASTNQTSMYLCASRRGGDGNTIYFGEGSWLTVV.

This clonotype came up a few times. J is TRBJ1-5 and V is TRBV29-1; possibly TRBD1 for D (6 bases). CDR1 is SQVTM, CDR2 ANQGSEA, per germline. Trimming took off 4 bases at V and 4 bases at J, with 11 bases between the two ends. The CDR3 has 13 amino acids. CDR3 region: CSVAGGGNQPQHF. DNA for the CDR3: TGCAGCGTTGCTGGGGGCGGTAATCAGCCCCAGCATTTT.